This TCR beta chain was captured by sequencing in a study of control samples from healthy donors and cancer patients. Assay used: immunoSEQ multiplex PCR; TCRdb lists only in-frame clones, some missing. The table has approximately 110,000 clones, around nine tenths seen once. This CDR3 comprises 14 residues. Germline-derived CDR1 and CDR2 are LNHDA and SQIVND (reference sequence). The V end was cut by 5 bases, the J end by 1 base, with 9 bases between. This TCR was sampled from a woman between 50 and 59 years old in good health. Sequenced material: blood. The chain links TRBV19 to TRBJ1-3, with D hard to call. CDR3 protein: CASSGPGSGNTIYF. The DNA for the CDR3 is TGTGCCAGTAGTGGCCCGGGGTCTGGAAACACCATATATTTT.